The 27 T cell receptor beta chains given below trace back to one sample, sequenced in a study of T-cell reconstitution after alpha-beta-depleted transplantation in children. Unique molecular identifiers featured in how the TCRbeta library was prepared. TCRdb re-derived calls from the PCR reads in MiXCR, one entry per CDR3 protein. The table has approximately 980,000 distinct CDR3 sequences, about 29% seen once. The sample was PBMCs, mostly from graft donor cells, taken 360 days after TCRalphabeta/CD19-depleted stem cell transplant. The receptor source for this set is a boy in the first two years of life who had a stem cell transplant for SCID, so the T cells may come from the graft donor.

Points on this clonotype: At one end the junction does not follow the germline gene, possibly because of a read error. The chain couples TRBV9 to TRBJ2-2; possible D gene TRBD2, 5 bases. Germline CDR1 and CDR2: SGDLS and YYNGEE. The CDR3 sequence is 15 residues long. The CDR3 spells CASSPRAVNTVELFF. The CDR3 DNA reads TGTGCCAGCAGCCCGAGGGCGGTGAACACCGTGGAGCTGTTTTTT.

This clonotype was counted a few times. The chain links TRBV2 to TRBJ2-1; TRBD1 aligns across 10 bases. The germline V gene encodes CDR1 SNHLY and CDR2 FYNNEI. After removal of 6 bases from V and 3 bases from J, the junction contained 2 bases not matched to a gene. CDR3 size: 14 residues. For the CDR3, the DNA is TGTGCCAGCAGCGGGACAGGGGTCTACAATGAGCAGTTCTTC. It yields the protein CASSGTGVYNEQFF.

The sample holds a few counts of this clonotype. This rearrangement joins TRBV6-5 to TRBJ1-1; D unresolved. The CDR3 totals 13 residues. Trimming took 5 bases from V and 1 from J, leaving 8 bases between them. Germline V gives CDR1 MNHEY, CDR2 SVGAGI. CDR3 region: CASSRSANTEAFF. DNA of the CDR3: TGTGCCAGCAGTCGCTCAGCGAACACTGAAGCTTTCTTT.

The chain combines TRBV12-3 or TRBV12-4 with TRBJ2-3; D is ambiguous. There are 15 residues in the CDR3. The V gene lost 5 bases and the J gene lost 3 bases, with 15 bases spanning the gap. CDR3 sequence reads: CASSLGSKGTDTQYF. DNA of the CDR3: TGTGCCAGCAGTCTAGGATCGAAGGGTACAGATACGCAGTATTTT.

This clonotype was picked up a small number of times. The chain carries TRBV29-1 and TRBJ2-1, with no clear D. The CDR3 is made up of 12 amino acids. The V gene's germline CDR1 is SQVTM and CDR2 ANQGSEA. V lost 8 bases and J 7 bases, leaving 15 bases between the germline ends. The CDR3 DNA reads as TGCAGCTTGGGGAACGGACCAAATGAGCAGTTCTTC. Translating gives CSLGNGPNEQFF.

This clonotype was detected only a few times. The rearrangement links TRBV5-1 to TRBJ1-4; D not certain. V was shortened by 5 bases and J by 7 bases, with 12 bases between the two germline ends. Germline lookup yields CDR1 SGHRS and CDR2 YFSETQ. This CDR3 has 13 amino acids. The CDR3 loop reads CASSKGQGEKLFF. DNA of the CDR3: TGCGCCAGCAGTAAAGGGCAAGGTGAAAAACTGTTTTTT.

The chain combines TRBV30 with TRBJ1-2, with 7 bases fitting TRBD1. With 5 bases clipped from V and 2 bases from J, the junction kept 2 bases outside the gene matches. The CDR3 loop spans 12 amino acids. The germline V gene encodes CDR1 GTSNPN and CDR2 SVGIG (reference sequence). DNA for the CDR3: TGTGCCTGGGACAGGGACAACTATGGCTACACCTTC. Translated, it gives CAWDRDNYGYTF.

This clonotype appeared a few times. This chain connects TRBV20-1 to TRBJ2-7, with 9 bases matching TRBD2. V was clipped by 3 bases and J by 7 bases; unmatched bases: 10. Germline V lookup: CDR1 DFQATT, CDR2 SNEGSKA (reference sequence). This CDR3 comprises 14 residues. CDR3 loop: CSASPSGETGEQYF. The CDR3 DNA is TGCAGTGCTAGTCCTAGCGGGGAGACGGGAGAGCAGTACTTC.

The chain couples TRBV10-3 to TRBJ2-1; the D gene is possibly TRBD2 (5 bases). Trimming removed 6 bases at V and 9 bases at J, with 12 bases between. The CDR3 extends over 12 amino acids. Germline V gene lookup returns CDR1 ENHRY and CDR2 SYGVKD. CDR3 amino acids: CAISLTEGEQFF. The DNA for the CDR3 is TGTGCCATCAGCTTAACAGAGGGTGAGCAGTTCTTC.

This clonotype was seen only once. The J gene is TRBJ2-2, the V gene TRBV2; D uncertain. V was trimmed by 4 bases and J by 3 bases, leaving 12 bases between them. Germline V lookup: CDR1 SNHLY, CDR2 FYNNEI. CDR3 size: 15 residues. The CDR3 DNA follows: TGTGCCAGCAGTGCGACCGAATCCCACACCGGGGAGCTGTTTTTT. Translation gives CASSATESHTGELFF.

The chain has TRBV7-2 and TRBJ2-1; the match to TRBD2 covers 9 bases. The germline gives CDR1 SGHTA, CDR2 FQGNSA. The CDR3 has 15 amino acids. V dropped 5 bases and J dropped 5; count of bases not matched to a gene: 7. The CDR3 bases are TGTGCCAGCAGCCTCAGCGGGGGGTACAACAATGAGCAGTTCTTC. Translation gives CASSLSGGYNNEQFF.

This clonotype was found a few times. The DNA for the CDR3 is TGTGCCAGCTCGCTAAACCGGGCACCCGGAGAGACCCAGTACTTC. Translated: CASSLNRAPGETQYF. The rearrangement uses TRBV18 and TRBJ2-5, with D unresolved. Germline CDR1 is KGHSH and CDR2 is LQKENI. V was clipped by 6 bases and J by 4 bases, with 18 bases between them. This CDR3 contains 15 residues. Full variable domain (outside the CDR3, taken from reference TRBV18 and TRBJ2-5): NAGVMQNPRHLVRRRGQEARLRCSPMKGHSHVYWYRQLPEEGLKFMVYLQKENIIDESGMPKERFSAEFPKEGPSILRIQQVVRGDSAAYFCASSLNRAPGETQYFGPGTRLLVL.

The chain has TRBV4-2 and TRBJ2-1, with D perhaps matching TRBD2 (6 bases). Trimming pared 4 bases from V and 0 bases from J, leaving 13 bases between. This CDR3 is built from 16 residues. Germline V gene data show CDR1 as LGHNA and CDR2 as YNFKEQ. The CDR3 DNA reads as TGTGCCAGCAGCCCAATAGCGGAAGACTCCTACAATGAGCAGTTCTTC. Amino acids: CASSPIAEDSYNEQFF.

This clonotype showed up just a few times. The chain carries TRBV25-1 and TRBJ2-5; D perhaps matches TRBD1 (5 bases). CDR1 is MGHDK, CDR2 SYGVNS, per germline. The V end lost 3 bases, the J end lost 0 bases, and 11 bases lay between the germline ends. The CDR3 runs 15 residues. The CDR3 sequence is CASSEGTGYQETQYF. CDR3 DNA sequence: TGTGCCAGCAGTGAGGGAACAGGTTACCAAGAGACCCAGTACTTC.

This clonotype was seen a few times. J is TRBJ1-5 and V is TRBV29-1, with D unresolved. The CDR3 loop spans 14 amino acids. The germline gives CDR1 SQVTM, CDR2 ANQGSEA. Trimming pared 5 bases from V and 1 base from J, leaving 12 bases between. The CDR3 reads CSVRGSGSNQPQHF. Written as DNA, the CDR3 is TGCAGCGTTCGTGGATCGGGGAGCAATCAGCCCCAGCATTTT.

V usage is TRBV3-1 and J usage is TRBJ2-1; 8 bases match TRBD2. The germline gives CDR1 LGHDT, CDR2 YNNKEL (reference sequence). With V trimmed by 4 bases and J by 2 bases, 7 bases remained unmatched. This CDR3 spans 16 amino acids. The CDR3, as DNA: TGTGCCAGCAGCCCCTCAGCGGGGGTCCCCTACAATGAGCAGTTCTTC. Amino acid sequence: CASSPSAGVPYNEQFF.

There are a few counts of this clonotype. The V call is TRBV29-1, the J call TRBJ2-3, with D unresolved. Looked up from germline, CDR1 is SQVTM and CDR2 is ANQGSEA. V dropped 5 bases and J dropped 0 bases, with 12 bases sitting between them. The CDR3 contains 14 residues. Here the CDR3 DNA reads TGCAGCGTTCTCGGCAGCTCTAGCACAGATACGCAGTATTTT. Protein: CSVLGSSSTDTQYF.

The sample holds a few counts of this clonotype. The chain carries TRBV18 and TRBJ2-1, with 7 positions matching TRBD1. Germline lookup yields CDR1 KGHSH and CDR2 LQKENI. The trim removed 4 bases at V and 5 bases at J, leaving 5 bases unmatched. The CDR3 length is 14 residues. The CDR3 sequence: CASSLGQPNNEQFF. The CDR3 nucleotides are TGTGCCAGCTCACTGGGACAGCCCAACAATGAGCAGTTCTTC.

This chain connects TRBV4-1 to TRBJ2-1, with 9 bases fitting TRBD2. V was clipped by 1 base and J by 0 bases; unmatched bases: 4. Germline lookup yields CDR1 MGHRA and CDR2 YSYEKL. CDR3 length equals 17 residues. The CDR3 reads CASSQGGSGSSYNEQFF. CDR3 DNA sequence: TGCGCCAGCAGCCAAGGGGGTAGCGGGAGCTCCTACAATGAGCAGTTCTTC.

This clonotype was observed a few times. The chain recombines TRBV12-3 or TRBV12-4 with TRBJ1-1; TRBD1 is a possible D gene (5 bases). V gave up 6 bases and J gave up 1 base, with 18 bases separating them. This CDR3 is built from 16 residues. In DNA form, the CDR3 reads TGTGCCAGCAGCCGTCGGACAACCCGGGGGAACACTGAAGCTTTCTTT. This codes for CASSRRTTRGNTEAFF.

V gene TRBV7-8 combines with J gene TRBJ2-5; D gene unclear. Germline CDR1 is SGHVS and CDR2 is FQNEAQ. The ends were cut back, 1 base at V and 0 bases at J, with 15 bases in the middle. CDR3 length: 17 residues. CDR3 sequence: CASSLVRNYAYQETQYF. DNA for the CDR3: TGTGCCAGCAGCTTAGTTCGGAATTACGCGTACCAAGAGACCCAGTACTTC.

The CDR3 is CASSPLMGRETQYF. The CDR3 nucleotides read TGTGCCAGCAGCCCCCTTATGGGCCGGGAGACCCAGTACTTC. V usage is TRBV7-2 and J usage is TRBJ2-5, with D unclear. This CDR3 region has 14 residues. Germline lookup yields CDR1 SGHTA and CDR2 FQGNSA. With 5 bases removed from V and 5 bases from J, the gap between germline ends came to 15 bases.

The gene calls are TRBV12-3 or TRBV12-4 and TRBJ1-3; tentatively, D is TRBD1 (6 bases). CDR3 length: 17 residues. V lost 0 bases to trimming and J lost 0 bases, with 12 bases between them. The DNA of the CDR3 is TGTGCCAGCAGTTTAGCGGGGGCACATTCCTCTGGAAACACCATATATTTT. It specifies CASSLAGAHSSGNTIYF.

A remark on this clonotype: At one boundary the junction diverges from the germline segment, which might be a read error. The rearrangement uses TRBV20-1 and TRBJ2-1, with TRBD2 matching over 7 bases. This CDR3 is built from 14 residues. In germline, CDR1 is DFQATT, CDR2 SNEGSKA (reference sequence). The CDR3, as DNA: TGCAGTGCAGTCGAACTAGCGTCCTACAATGTGCAGTTCTTC. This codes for CSAVELASYNVQFF.

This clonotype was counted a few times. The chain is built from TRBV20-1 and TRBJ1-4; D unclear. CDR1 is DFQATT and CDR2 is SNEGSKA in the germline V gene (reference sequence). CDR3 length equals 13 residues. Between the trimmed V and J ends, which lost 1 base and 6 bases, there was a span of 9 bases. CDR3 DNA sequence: TGCAGTGCTAGAGGAAGGTTTGATGAAAAACTGTTTTTT. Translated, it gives CSARGRFDEKLFF.

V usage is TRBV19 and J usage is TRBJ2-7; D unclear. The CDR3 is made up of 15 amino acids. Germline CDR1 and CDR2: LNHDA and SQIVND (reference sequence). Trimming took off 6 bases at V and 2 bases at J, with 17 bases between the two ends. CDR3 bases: TGTGCCAGTAGCCGCGGTCCGGCCGCCACCTACGAGCAGTACTTC. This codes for CASSRGPAATYEQYF.

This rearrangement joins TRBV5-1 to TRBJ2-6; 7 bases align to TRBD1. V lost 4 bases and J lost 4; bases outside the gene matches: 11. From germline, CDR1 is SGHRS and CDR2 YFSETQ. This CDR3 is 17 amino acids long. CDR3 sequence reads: CASSLSPTGTGANVLTF. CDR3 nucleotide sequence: TGCGCCAGCAGCCTTAGCCCGACAGGGACCGGGGCCAACGTCCTGACTTTC.